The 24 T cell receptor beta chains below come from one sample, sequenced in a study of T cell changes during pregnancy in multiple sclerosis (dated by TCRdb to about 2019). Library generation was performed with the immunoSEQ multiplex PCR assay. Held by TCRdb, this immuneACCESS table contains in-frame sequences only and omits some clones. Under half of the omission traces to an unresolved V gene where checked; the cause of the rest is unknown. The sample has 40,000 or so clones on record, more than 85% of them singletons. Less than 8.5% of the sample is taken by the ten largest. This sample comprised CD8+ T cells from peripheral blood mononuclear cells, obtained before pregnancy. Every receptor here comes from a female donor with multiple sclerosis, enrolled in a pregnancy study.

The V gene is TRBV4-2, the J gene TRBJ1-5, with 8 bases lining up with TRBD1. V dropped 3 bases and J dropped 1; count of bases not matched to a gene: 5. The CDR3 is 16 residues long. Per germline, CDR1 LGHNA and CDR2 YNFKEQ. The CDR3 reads CASSQPGQESNQPQHF. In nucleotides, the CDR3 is TGTGCCAGCAGCCAGCCGGGACAGGAAAGCAATCAGCCCCAGCATTTT.

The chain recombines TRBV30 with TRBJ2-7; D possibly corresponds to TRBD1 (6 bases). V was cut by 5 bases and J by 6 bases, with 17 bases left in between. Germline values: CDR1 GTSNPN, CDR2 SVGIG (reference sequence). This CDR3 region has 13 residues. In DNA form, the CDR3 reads TGTGCCTGGGCCGGGACACTGGCGGGCGAGCAGTACTTC. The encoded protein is CAWAGTLAGEQYF. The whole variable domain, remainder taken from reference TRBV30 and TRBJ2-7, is SQTIHQWPATLVQPVGSPLSLECTVEGTSNPNLYWYRQAAGRGLQLLFYSVGIGQISSEVPQNLSASRPQDRQFILSSKKLLLSDSGFYLCAWAGTLAGEQYFGPGTRLTVT.

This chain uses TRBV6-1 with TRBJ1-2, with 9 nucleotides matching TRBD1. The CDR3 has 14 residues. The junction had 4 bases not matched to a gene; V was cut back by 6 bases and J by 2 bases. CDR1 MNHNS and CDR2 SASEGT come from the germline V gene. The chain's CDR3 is CASSGQGWNYGYTF. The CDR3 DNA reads TGTGCCAGCAGCGGACAGGGGTGGAACTATGGCTACACCTTC.

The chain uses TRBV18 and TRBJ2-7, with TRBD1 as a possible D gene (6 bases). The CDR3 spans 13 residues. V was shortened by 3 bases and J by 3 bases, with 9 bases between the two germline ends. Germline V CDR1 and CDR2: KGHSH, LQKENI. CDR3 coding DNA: TGTGCCAGCTCACCCGGACAGAGCTACGAGCAGTACTTC. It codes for CASSPGQSYEQYF.

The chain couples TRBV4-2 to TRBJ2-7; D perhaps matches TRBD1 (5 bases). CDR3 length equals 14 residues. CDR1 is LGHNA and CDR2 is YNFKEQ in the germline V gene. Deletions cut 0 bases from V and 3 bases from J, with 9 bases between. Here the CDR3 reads CASSQEGLHYEQYF. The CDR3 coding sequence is TGTGCCAGCAGCCAAGAGGGGCTCCACTACGAGCAGTACTTC.

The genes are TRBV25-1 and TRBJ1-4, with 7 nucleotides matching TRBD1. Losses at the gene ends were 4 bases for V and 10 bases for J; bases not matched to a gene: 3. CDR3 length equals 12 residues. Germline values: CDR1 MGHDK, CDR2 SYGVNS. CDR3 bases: TGTGCCAGCAGTGGGGACAGTTTAAAACTGTTTTTT. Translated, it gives CASSGDSLKLFF. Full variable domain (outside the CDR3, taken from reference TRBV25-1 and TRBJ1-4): EADIYQTPRYLVIGTGKKITLECSQTMGHDKMYWYQQDPGMELHLIHYSYGVNSTEKGDLSSESTVSRIRTEHFPLTLESARPSHTSQYLCASSGDSLKLFFGSGTQLSVL.

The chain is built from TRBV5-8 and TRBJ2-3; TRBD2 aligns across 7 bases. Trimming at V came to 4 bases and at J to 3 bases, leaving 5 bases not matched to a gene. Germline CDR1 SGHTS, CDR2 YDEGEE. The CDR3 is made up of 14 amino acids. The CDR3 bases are TGTGCCAGCAGCACCTTTAGCGGGACAGATACGCAGTATTTT. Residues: CASSTFSGTDTQYF. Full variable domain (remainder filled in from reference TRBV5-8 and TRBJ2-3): EAGVTQSPTHLIKTRGQQATLRCSPISGHTSVYWYQQALGLGLQFLLWYDEGEERNRGNFPPRFSGRQFPNYSSELNVNALELEDSALYLCASSTFSGTDTQYFGPGTRLTVL.

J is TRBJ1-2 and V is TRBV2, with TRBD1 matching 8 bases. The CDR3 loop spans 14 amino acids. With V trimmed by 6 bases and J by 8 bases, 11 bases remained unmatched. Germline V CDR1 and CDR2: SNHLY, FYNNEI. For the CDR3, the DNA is TGTGCCAGCAGGTGGACAGGGTTAATGGAGGGCTACACCTTC. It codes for CASRWTGLMEGYTF. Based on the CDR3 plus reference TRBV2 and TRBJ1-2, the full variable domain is EPEVTQTPSHQVTQMGQEVILRCVPISNHLYFYWYRQILGQKVEFLVSFYNNEISEKSEIFDDQFSVERPDGSNFTLKIRSTKLEDSAMYFCASRWTGLMEGYTFGSGTRLTVV.

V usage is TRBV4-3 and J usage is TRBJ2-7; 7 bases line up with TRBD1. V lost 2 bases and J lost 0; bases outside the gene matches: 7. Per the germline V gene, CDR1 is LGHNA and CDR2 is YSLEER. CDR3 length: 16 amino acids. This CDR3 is CASSQNPGTVSYEQYF. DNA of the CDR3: TGCGCCAGCAGCCAAAACCCCGGGACAGTCTCCTACGAGCAGTACTTC.

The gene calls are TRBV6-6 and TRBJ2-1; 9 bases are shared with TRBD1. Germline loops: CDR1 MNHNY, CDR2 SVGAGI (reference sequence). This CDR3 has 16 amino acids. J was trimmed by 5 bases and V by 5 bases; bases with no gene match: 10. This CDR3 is CASSTPRDRANNEQFF. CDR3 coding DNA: TGTGCCAGCAGTACGCCGCGGGACAGGGCCAACAATGAGCAGTTCTTC.

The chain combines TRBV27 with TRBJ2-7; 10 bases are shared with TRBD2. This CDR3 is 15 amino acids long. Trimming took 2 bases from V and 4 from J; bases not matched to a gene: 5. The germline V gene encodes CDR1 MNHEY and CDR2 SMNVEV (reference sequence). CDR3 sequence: CASSLASGRVYEQYF. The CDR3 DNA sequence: TGTGCCAGCAGTTTAGCCAGCGGGAGGGTATACGAGCAGTACTTC.

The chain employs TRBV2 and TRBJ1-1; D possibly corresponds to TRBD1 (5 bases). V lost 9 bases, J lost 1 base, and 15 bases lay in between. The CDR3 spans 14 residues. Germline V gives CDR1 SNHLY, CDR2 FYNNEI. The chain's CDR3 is CARTSDRKNTEAFF. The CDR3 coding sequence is TGTGCCAGAACATCAGACAGAAAGAACACTGAAGCTTTCTTT.

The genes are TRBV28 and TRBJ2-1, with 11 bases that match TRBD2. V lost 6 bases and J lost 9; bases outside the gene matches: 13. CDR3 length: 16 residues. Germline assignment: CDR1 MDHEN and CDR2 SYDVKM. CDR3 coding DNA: TGTGCCAGCAGGCGGGGACTAGCGGAAGTCTTTGCTGAGCAGTTCTTC. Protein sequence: CASRRGLAEVFAEQFF.

CDR3 residues: CASSLGGFNQPQHF. Here the CDR3 DNA reads TGTGCCAGCAGCTTAGGAGGGTTCAATCAGCCCCAGCATTTT. The V gene is TRBV11-2, the J gene TRBJ1-5; D uncertain. Trimming cost V 1 base and J 3 bases, with 7 bases left between them. Germline V gene lookup returns CDR1 SGHAT and CDR2 FQNNGV. The CDR3 length is 14 residues. Full variable domain (outside the CDR3, taken from reference TRBV11-2 and TRBJ1-5): EAGVAQSPRYKIIEKRQSVAFWCNPISGHATLYWYQQILGQGPKLLIQFQNNGVVDDSQLPKDRFSAERLKGVDSTLKIQPAKLEDSAVYLCASSLGGFNQPQHFGDGTRLSIL.

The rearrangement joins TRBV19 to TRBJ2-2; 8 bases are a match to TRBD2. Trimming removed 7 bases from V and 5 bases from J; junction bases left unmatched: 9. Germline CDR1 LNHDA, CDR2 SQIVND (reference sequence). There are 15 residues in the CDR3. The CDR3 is CASTPGGGGTGELFF. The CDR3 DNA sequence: TGTGCCAGTACCCCCGGGGGGGGCGGAACCGGGGAGCTGTTTTTT.

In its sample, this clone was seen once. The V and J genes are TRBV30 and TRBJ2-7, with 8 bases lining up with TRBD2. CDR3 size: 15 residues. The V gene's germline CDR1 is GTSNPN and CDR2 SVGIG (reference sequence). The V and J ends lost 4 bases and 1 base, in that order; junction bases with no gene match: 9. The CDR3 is CAWNIQAGVSYEQYF. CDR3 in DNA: TGTGCCTGGAATATCCAAGCGGGAGTATCCTACGAGCAGTACTTC.

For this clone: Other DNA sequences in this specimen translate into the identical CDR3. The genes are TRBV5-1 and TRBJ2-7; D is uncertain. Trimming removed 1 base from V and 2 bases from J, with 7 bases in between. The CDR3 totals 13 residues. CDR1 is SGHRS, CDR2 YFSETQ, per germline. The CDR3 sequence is CASSLYSTYEQYF. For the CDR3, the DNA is TGCGCCAGCAGCTTGTACTCTACCTACGAGCAGTACTTC.

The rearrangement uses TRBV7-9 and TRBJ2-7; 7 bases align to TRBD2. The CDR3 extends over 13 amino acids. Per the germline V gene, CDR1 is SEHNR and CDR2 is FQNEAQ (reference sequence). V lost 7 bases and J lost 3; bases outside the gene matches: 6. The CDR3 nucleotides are TGTGCCAGCATGGGTGGCGGGAGCTACGAGCAGTACTTC. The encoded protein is CASMGGGSYEQYF.

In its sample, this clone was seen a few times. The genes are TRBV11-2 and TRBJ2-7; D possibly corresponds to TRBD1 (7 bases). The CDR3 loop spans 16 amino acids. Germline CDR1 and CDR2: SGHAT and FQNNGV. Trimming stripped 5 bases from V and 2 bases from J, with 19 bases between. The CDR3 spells CASSPPRGRPAYEQYF. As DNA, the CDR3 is TGTGCCAGCAGCCCCCCCAGGGGGAGGCCGGCCTACGAGCAGTACTTC.

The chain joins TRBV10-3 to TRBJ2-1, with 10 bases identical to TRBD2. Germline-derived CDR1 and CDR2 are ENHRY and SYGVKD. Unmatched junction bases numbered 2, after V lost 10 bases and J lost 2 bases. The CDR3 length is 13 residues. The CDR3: CATGLAAYNEQFF. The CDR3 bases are TGTGCCACAGGACTAGCGGCCTACAATGAGCAGTTCTTC.

The CDR3 sequence is CASSPGTGVGELFF. The CDR3 coding sequence is TGTGCCAGCAGTCCAGGGACAGGGGTCGGGGAGCTGTTTTTT. The rearrangement uses TRBV27 and TRBJ2-2, with 10 bases matching TRBD1. The CDR3 is 14 amino acids. V trimming: 5 bases; J trimming: 7 bases; junction bases outside the gene matches: 4. The germline V gene has CDR1 MNHEY and CDR2 SMNVEV (reference sequence).

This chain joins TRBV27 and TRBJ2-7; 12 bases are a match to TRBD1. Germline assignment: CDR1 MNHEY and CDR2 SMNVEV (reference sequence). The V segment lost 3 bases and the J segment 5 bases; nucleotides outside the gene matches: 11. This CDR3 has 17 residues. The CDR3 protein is CASSFYRDRGPGNEQYF. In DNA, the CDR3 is TGTGCCAGCAGTTTTTACCGGGACAGGGGGCCGGGGAACGAGCAGTACTTC.

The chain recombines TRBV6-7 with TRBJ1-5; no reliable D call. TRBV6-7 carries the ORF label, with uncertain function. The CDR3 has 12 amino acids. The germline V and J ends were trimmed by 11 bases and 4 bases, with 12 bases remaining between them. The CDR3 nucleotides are TGTGCCCGGCGAGGGCCTAATCAGCCCCAGCATTTT. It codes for CARRGPNQPQHF.

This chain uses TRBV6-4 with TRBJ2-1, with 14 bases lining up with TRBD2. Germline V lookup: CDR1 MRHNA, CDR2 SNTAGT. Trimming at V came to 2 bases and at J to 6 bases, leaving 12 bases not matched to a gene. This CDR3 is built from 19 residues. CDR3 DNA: TGTGCCAGCAGTGACCCGACTAGCGGGAGGGCCTTAACTCTCAATGAGCAGTTCTTC. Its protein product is CASSDPTSGRALTLNEQFF.